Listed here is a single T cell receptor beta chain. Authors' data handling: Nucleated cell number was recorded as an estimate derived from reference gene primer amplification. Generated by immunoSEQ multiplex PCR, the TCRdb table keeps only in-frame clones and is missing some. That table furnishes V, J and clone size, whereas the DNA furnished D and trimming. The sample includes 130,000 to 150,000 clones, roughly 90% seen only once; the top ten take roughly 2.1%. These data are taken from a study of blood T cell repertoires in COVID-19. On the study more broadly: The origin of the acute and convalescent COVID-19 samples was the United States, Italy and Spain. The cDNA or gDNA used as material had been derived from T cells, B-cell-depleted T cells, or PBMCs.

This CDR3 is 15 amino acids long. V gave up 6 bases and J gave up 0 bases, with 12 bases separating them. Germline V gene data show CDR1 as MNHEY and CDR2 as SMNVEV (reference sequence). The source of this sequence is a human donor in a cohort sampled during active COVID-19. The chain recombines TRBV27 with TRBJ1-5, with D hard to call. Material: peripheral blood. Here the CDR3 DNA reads TGTGCCAGCAGCAGGACTGGAATTAGCAATCAGCCCCAGCATTTT. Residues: CASSRTGISNQPQHF.